The entry that follows covers one T cell receptor (beta chain) sequence. These data come from a study of T cell changes during pregnancy in multiple sclerosis. Germline V gene lookup returns CDR1 SEHNR and CDR2 FQNEAQ (reference sequence). V was clipped by 4 bases and J by 5 bases, with 9 bases between them. This CDR3 has 13 amino acids. Generated by immunoSEQ multiplex PCR, the TCRdb table keeps only in-frame clones and is missing some. This sample has approximately 58,000 clones; 92% occur once, and the top ten carry 0.15% to 0.2%. The TCR originated in a female donor in good health, enrolled as a control in a pregnancy study. Source: CD4+ T cells from peripheral blood mononuclear cells, taken after pregnancy. The V gene is TRBV7-9, the J gene TRBJ1-5; a possible D gene is TRBD1 (5 bases). The CDR3 DNA sequence: TGTGCCAGCAGCTCAGGGTGGTATCAGCCCCAGCATTTT. Translated: CASSSGWYQPQHF.